Listed here is a single T cell receptor beta chain. Its antigen is unknown. Per-nucleotide qualities are absent, and no much larger clonotype sits a single base away. The record originates from a study of post-analysis software for immune sequencing data (dated by TCRdb to between 2015 and 2017). As for the study more broadly: Recorded disease courses included relapsing-remitting, secondary progressive and progressive-relapsing multiple sclerosis, with some patients lacking subtype annotation. Patient repertoires were compared against around 10 previously published healthy control repertoires from donors aged roughly 6 to 27 years. A subset of samples was prepared in parallel using single-end sample barcoding, then pooled and co-amplified after Illumina adapter ligation. The study at large found these results: The multiple sclerosis patient group was slightly younger than the control group. Significantly higher frequencies in patients than in controls were found for roughly 5 TRBV segments, including TRBV5-6, TRBV5-1 and TRBV20-1. Compared with controls, multiple sclerosis patients had significantly lower normalized Chao1 diversity, a finding suggesting substantial peripheral T-cell clonal expansion. When samples were clustered directly using the F measure, samples prepared in the same batch co-clustered strongly, which prompted a batch-effect correction.

Unmatched junction bases come to 7, with V trimmed by 0 bases and J by 13 bases. Taken from cysteine to phenylalanine, the CDR3 has 14 residues. Only CDR3 DNA is held: 42 bases, read in frame from base 1. The method behind the library was PCR. These reads were obtained on an Illumina HiSeq 2500. To reduce PCR and sequencing biases, unique molecular identifiers were built into the TCR beta cDNA libraries. Roughly 500,000 cDNA molecules were obtained for every 1 to 10 million input T cells, so each molecule roughly corresponded to one T cell. The patient libraries were prepared and sequenced with the same protocol used for the earlier healthy control dataset. Within a given batch, samples were prepared together, multiplexed and sequenced on the same HiSeq lane. Turning to the authors' computational methods: MIGEC handled the raw barcoded reads, throwing out single-read molecular identifier groups before consensus assembly and CDR3 extraction. Clonotype tables were post-analysed with VDJtools, normalizing diversity by down-sampling all datasets to the smallest sample size. In repertoire overlap clustering, CDR3 amino acid sequences, but not nucleotide sequences, were matched to correct batch-related cross-sample contamination. Clones were called with MiXCR by TCRdb after fastp trimmed the public reads at Q25, and only in-frame beta chains were retained. Each entry is one CDR3 protein sequence, shown with its most common DNA and genes. TCRdb, not the authors, supplied the V and J calls. The sample table records roughly 580,000 distinct CDR3 sequences; 40% to 50% of these occur just once. The ten top clones hold 1.7% of the sample.

To demonstrate the VDJtools post-analysis software, TCR beta repertoires were profiled from the peripheral blood of 10 to 15 young patients with multiple sclerosis. The patients with multiple sclerosis were children and adolescents between about 6 and 17 years of age. The sequence was collected from a girl aged 10-17 years with multiple sclerosis. Sequences were obtained from blood. The chain is assembled from TRBV12-3 or TRBV12-4 and TRBJ2-4, and 9 junction bases match TRBD1. This receptor carries the CDR3 CASSLALRQGEQYF. The DNA sequence is TGTGCCAGCAGTTTAGCGCTAAGACAGGGGGAGCAGTACTTC.